The source of this T cell receptor (beta chain) is a study of spatial heterogeneity in lung cancer. Study details: The library had UMIs, and each TCR and UMI pair averaged more than ten raw reads.

Whole-study results and caveats: Tumor T cells had an estimated coverage that came to about 7% for alpha chains and around 12% for beta chains. Counts that tracked tumor mutation counts were those of expanded intratumoral alpha and beta TCRs.

To note about this clonotype: Its target is not known.

Each molecule of TCR cDNA was tagged with one unique molecular identifier. TCRdb itself ran the 5' RACE reads through MiXCR, one entry per CDR3 protein. The sample includes about 4,300 distinct CDR3 sequences, just under 40% of them seen just once. Germline assignment: CDR1 LNHNV and CDR2 YYDKDF (reference sequence). The CDR3 runs 18 residues. Trimming removed 1 base from V and 2 bases from J; junction bases left unmatched: 12. Time point in this sample: sample taken at primary tumor resection. The input material, whole RNA from tumor, nontumor lung or frozen PBMC, was sequenced unsorted. The chain carries TRBV15 and TRBJ2-3, with 7 bases aligning to TRBD2. This receptor was obtained from a male donor with early-stage non-small cell lung cancer. The specimen comprised lung tumor tissue, sampled at surgery. CDR3 sequence reads: CATSRVPPLAGDTDTQYF. The DNA of the CDR3 is TGTGCCACCAGCAGAGTACCCCCGTTAGCGGGCGACACAGATACGCAGTATTTT.